The text below deals with one TCR beta chain. TCR beta cDNA came from about 0.55 ug total RNA, primed with a constant-region primer. Libraries covering TCR beta were generated through three nested multiplex PCR rounds (using a slightly modified ARM-PCR). Two initial PCR rounds of about 10 cycles each paired TRBV1-TRBV30 forward primers with a C-beta reverse primer. MiXCR was run by TCRdb on the multiplex PCR reads, yielding one entry per CDR3 protein. The sample includes almost 200,000 distinct CDR3 sequences, about two thirds of them seen just once. Per germline, CDR1 SGHDT and CDR2 YYEEEE. The CDR3 sequence is 19 residues long. V lost 4 bases, J lost 4 bases, and 16 bases stayed unmatched. The study extracted blood RNA from unsorted whole blood and also extracted germline DNA. This sample was included in a study of tumor-infiltrating lymphocytes in primary liver carcinoma.

This sequence joins TRBV5-6 and TRBJ2-7, with 14 bases that match TRBD2. This clonotype was sampled from a woman aged 60-70 years with primary liver carcinoma and hepatitis B virus infection. Sequencing was performed on peripheral blood. The CDR3 reads CASSPRGSGTSGSRYEQYF. In nucleotides, the CDR3 is TGTGCCAGCAGCCCGAGGGGTTCCGGGACTAGCGGGAGTCGGTACGAGCAGTACTTC.